This T cell receptor beta chain was documented in a study of blood T cell repertoires in COVID-19. Turning to the study itself: Acute-phase and convalescent COVID-19 samples originated in the United States, Italy and Spain. PBMCs, B-cell-depleted T cells, or T cells were the source of the cDNA or gDNA that made up the material.

The CDR3 extends over 14 amino acids. V was clipped by 11 bases and J by 3 bases, with 16 bases between them. CDR1 and CDR2 from the germline V gene are LNHDA and SQIVND (reference sequence). Methods used by the authors: Amplification of reference gene primers was used by the study to estimate nucleated cell counts. Measured with immunoSEQ multiplex PCR; TCRdb has only the in-frame clones, and not every one. The V and J calls and the clone size are those of that table, but D and trimming were determined from the DNA. The sample includes roughly 320,000 clones, about 87% seen only once; the top ten take 1% to 1.5%.

The sequenced sample consisted of peripheral blood. V gene TRBV19 combines with J gene TRBJ1-4, with TRBD1 as a possible D gene (5 bases). This sequence was found in a man between 65 and 85 years old with acute or convalescent COVID-19. The CDR3 DNA sequence: TGTGCCTCCCGGGGGATCGGGGCTAATGAAAAACTGTTTTTT. It translates to CASRGIGANEKLFF.